A single sample is the source of the 28 T cell receptor beta chains below, sequenced in a study of T cell clonality in common variable immunodeficiency. TCRdb keeps only in-frame clones here, not all; method: immunoSEQ multiplex PCR. The sample counts over 35,000 clones, none seen once; the ten largest own over 9%. The sequenced material came from peripheral blood mononuclear cells. The origin of the receptors is a person between 18 and 75 years old in good health.

Many counts were recorded for this clone. The read gets to within 3 residues of the CDR3 end, and the germline J gene fills in the rest. The chain couples TRBV5-4 to TRBJ2-1; either TRBD1 or TRBD2 may fit D (5 bases each). The CDR3 covers 14 residues. V lost 4 bases, J lost 6 bases, and 14 bases lay in between. Germline V gene sequence: CDR1 SGHNT, CDR2 YYREEE (reference sequence). CDR3 bases read: TGTGCCAGCAGCGGAGAGGGGCATGGCAATGAG. Residues: CASSGEGHGNE. The full CDR3 is CASSGEGHGNEQFF.

This clone was counted at least ten times. The CDR3 is cut off 3 residues early in the read; its end comes from the germline J gene. The rearrangement uses TRBV29-1 and TRBJ2-5; 7 bases match TRBD1. Germline CDR1 is SQVTM and CDR2 is ANQGSEA. This CDR3 has 17 residues. Trimming took 1 base from V and 1 from J; bases not matched to a gene: 12. CDR3 amino acids: CSVEGALLRDSQETQYF. The DNA read from the CDR3 is TGCAGCGTTGAAGGAGCACTTCTCCGGGACAGCCAAGAGACC.

This clone was counted at least ten times. Read sequence stops 3 residues before the CDR3 end, and the germline J gene provides the missing end. V and J are TRBV30 and TRBJ1-2, with D unresolved. Germline loops: CDR1 GTSNPN, CDR2 SVGIG (reference sequence). The CDR3 runs to 14 residues. The CDR3: CAWSVASGGVGYTF. The sequenced part of the CDR3 DNA is TGTGCCTGGAGTGTGGCTTCTGGCGGAGTGGGC. Together with reference TRBV30 and TRBJ1-2, the CDR3 gives the full variable domain: SQTIHQWPATLVQPVGSPLSLECTVEGTSNPNLYWYRQAAGRGLQLLFYSVGIGQISSEVPQNLSASRPQDRQFILSSKKLLLSDSGFYLCAWSVASGGVGYTFGSGTRLTVV.

In this sample, this clone turned up many times. Read data end 3 residues before the CDR3 end; the end is taken from the germline J gene. This chain joins TRBV27 and TRBJ2-2, with 9 nucleotides matching TRBD2. The V gene end was trimmed by 2 bases and the J gene end by 4 bases; junction bases not matched to a gene: 5. The CDR3 is 16 amino acids. Germline V gives CDR1 MNHEY, CDR2 SMNVEV (reference sequence). CDR3 DNA, as far as it was read: TGTGCCAGCAGTTTAAGGGTACTAGCGGGCACCGGGGAG. This codes for CASSLRVLAGTGE. The entire CDR3 protein reads CASSLRVLAGTGELFF.

This clone was recorded many times. The observed sequence ends 3 residues before the CDR3 terminus, with the missing tail filled in from the germline J gene. The V call is TRBV20-1, the J call TRBJ2-7; 10 positions match TRBD2. The CDR3 sequence is 16 residues long. The germline gives CDR1 DFQATT, CDR2 SNEGSKA (reference sequence). V shed 0 bases, J shed 3 bases, and the junction held 8 bases outside the gene matches. The CDR3 bases that were read are TGCAGTGCTAGAGACGACCGGACTAGCGGCTTCTACGAG. Encoded protein: CSARDDRTSGFYE. The full CDR3 protein reads CSARDDRTSGFYEQYF.

Note on this clone: The read ends 3 residues early relative to the CDR3; the germline J gene fills the gap. This sample includes further DNA sequences coding for the same CDR3. This sequence joins TRBV13 and TRBJ1-3; TRBD1 might be the D (5 bases). Germline CDR1 reads PRHDT; CDR2 reads FYEKMQ (reference sequence). V lost 0 bases to trimming and J lost 3 bases, with 9 bases between them. This CDR3 contains 15 residues. The CDR3 bases that were read are TGTGCCAGCAGCTTAGGCGGCAGGGTTGGAAACACC. It translates to CASSLGGRVGNT. The entire CDR3 reads CASSLGGRVGNTIYF. Combining the CDR3 with reference TRBV13 and TRBJ1-3 gives the whole variable domain AAGVIQSPRHLIKEKRETATLKCYPIPRHDTVYWYQQGPGQDPQFLISFYEKMQSDKGSIPDRFSAQQFSDYHSELNMSSLELGDSALYFCASSLGGRVGNTIYFGEGSWLTVV.

This clone was seen many times. The CDR3 loop reads CASSLQGTDGYTF. The sequenced CDR3 bases are TGTGCCAGCAGCTTACAGGGTACTGATGGC. The J gene is TRBJ1-2, the V gene TRBV7-8; D might be TRBD1 (5 bases). Sequencing ends 3 residues short of the CDR3 end; the germline J gene provides the rest. Germline CDR1 SGHVS, CDR2 FQNEAQ. The ends were cut back, 2 bases at V and 6 bases at J, with 10 bases in the middle. The length of the CDR3 is 13 residues.

As for this clone: The read finishes 3 residues shy of the CDR3 end, and the germline J gene is used to complete it. The V and J genes are TRBV30 and TRBJ1-1, with D unclear. The CDR3 has 14 amino acids. Germline-derived CDR1 and CDR2 are GTSNPN and SVGIG (reference sequence). The CDR3 protein is CAWSGQVLITQAFF. CDR3 DNA, as far as it was read: TGTGCCTGGAGTGGGCAGGTTCTAATAACGCAA.

Remarks on this clone: The read comes to an end 3 residues before the CDR3 does, leaving the germline J gene to fill in the end. This chain joins TRBV2 and TRBJ1-4; the D is unclear. CDR3 size: 14 residues. Looked up from germline, CDR1 is SNHLY and CDR2 is FYNNEI. The CDR3 bases that were read are TGTGCCAGCAGTGCGTCCGGCAGGAATTCACCA. Protein: CASSASGRNSP. The full CDR3 protein reads CASSASGRNSPLFF.

The sample holds many counts of this clone. This clone may be a read error of a much larger clone one base away. The observed sequence ends 3 residues before the CDR3 terminus, with the missing tail filled in from the germline J gene. The rearrangement joins TRBV30 to TRBJ2-2, with D possibly being TRBD1 (6 bases). Germline V gene sequence: CDR1 GTSNPN, CDR2 SVGIG (reference sequence). The CDR3 sequence is 13 residues long. The CDR3 reads CAGGQSGANVLFF. CDR3 bases read: TGTGCTGGGGGCCAGTCTGGGGCCAACGTG.

In this sample, this clone turned up a few times. From the germline J gene comes the end of the CDR3, since the read stops 3 residues before it. V usage is TRBV27 and J usage is TRBJ2-5; TRBD2 might be the D (6 bases). V lost 0 bases and J 5 bases, leaving 10 bases between the germline ends. Germline CDR1 and CDR2: MNHEY and SMNVEV (reference sequence). There are 14 residues in the CDR3. The CDR3 DNA, read in part, is TGTGCCAGCAGTTTATCCACTAGCTGGGAGACC. Encoded protein: CASSLSTSWET. The full CDR3 protein reads CASSLSTSWETQYF.

This clone was counted only a few times. The read ends 3 residues early relative to the CDR3; the germline J gene fills the gap. The chain uses TRBV19 and TRBJ1-2, with 10 bases identical to TRBD1. Germline CDR1 is LNHDA and CDR2 is SQIVND (reference sequence). This CDR3 has 14 residues. The chain's CDR3 is CASSTGQGKYDYTF. The part of the CDR3 DNA that was read is TGTGCCAGTAGTACGGGACAGGGGAAATACGAC.

Ten or more counts support this clone. The CDR3 end is not reached by the read, which stops 3 residues before it; the germline J gene fills it in. The chain combines TRBV20-1 with TRBJ2-7; 9 bases match TRBD1. The germline V gene has CDR1 DFQATT and CDR2 SNEGSKA (reference sequence). Trimming removed 3 bases from V and 3 bases from J; junction bases left unmatched: 21. The length of the CDR3 is 19 residues. CDR3 residues: CSASPLVPLTGGEIYEQYF. The DNA read from the CDR3 is TGCAGTGCTAGTCCCTTAGTCCCATTGACAGGGGGTGAGATCTACGAG.

The sample holds many counts of this clone. The read ends 3 residues before the CDR3 terminus; that terminus is restored from the germline J gene. The gene calls are TRBV9 and TRBJ2-7; the match to TRBD2 covers 12 bases. The trim removed 2 bases at V and 5 bases at J, leaving 5 bases unmatched. Per germline, CDR1 SGDLS and CDR2 YYNGEE. There are 15 residues in the CDR3. The CDR3 spells CASSVRTSGIDEQYF. The CDR3 DNA, read in part, is TGTGCCAGCAGCGTGAGGACTAGCGGGATCGACGAG. The full variable domain, in which reference TRBV9 and TRBJ2-7 provide the parts outside the CDR3, is DSGVTQTPKHLITATGQRVTLRCSPRSGDLSVYWYQQSLDQGLQFLIQYYNGEERAKGNILERFSAQQFPDLHSELNLSSLELGDSALYFCASSVRTSGIDEQYFGPGTRLTVT.

This clone was seen at least ten times. Coverage ceases 3 residues before the CDR3 finishes, and the germline J gene fills in the end. The chain uses TRBV12-3 or TRBV12-4 and TRBJ1-3, with 7 bases aligning to TRBD1. The CDR3 sequence is 15 residues long. After removal of 5 bases from V and 2 bases from J, the junction contained 6 bases not matched to a gene. The CDR3 sequence: CASSGAGTAGNTIYF. The DNA read from the CDR3 is TGTGCCAGCAGTGGGGCCGGGACAGCTGGAAACACC.

This clone was counted at least ten times. The read finishes 3 residues shy of the CDR3 end, and the germline J gene is used to complete it. The J gene is TRBJ2-1, the V gene TRBV5-1; 13 bases fit TRBD2. CDR1 is SGHRS, CDR2 YFSETQ, per germline. The CDR3 spans 17 residues. Trimming took 6 bases from V and 0 from J; bases not matched to a gene: 6. CDR3 protein: CASTGTSGTPSYNEQFF. The sequenced CDR3 bases are TGCGCCAGCACCGGGACTAGCGGGACTCCCTCCTACAATGAG.

This clone was seen many times. The sequenced fragment ends 3 residues before the CDR3 boundary, so the rest is inferred from the germline J gene. V is TRBV5-4 and J is TRBJ1-2; D call uncertain. Germline assignment: CDR1 SGHNT and CDR2 YYREEE (reference sequence). This CDR3 region has 14 residues. V was shortened by 3 bases and J by 2 bases, with 11 bases between the two germline ends. CDR3: CASSSLTMNYGYTF. Partial CDR3 DNA: TGTGCCAGCAGCTCGCTCACAATGAACTATGGC.

This clone occurred many times. The DNA ends 3 residues before the CDR3 does, and the rest of the CDR3 is filled in from the germline J gene. The V and J genes are TRBV2 and TRBJ2-3; a possible D gene is TRBD2 (5 bases). The CDR3 length is 16 residues. The ends were cut back, 1 base at V and 2 bases at J, with 13 bases in the middle. Germline V gives CDR1 SNHLY, CDR2 FYNNEI. The CDR3 DNA, read in part, is TGTGCCAGCAGTGAAGGGGCTAGCAGGATCACAGATACG. Encoded protein: CASSEGASRITDT. From start to end, the CDR3 is CASSEGASRITDTQYF.

This clone was counted at least ten times. The CDR3 end lies 3 residues beyond the end of the read and is filled in from the germline J gene. The chain combines TRBV29-1 with TRBJ2-2; the D gene is possibly TRBD1 (6 bases). V was pared by 2 bases and J by 1 base, with 8 bases between. CDR1 is SQVTM, CDR2 ANQGSEA, per germline. This CDR3 region has 14 residues. CDR3 bases read: TGCAGCGTTGAACTCAGGGGGAACACCGGGGAG. As protein: CSVELRGNTGE. The full CDR3 protein reads CSVELRGNTGELFF.

This clone was seen ten or more times. The read ends 3 residues early relative to the CDR3; the germline J gene fills the gap. J is TRBJ1-4 and V is TRBV20-1, with D possibly being TRBD1 (5 bases). Germline CDR1 reads DFQATT; CDR2 reads SNEGSKA (reference sequence). CDR3 size: 13 residues. Trimming took off 0 bases at V and 8 bases at J, with 10 bases between the two ends. The sequenced part of the CDR3 DNA is TGCAGTGCTAGAGACAGGGAGAACGAAAAA. It codes for CSARDRENEK. The entire CDR3 sequence reads CSARDRENEKLFF.

This clone was counted many times. The read terminates 3 residues ahead of where the CDR3 ends, so the germline J gene completes it. The J gene is TRBJ1-5, the V gene TRBV2, with D possibly matching TRBD1 (6 bases). Trimming pared 6 bases from V and 0 bases from J, leaving 9 bases between. CDR3 length equals 14 residues. Looked up from germline, CDR1 is SNHLY and CDR2 is FYNNEI. CDR3 loop: CASSGTYSNQPQHF. The sequenced part of the CDR3 DNA is TGTGCCAGCAGCGGGACATATAGCAATCAGCCC.

There are many counts of this clone. The DNA ends 3 residues before the CDR3 does, and the rest of the CDR3 is filled in from the germline J gene. The chain uses TRBV5-4 and TRBJ1-1; D is unclear. The germline V gene has CDR1 SGHNT and CDR2 YYREEE (reference sequence). V dropped 4 bases and J dropped 5 bases, with 15 bases sitting between them. The CDR3 spans 14 residues. The DNA read from the CDR3 is TGTGCCAGCAGCCAAACAAATACCGAGACTGAA. Translating it yields CASSQTNTETE. The whole CDR3 region reads CASSQTNTETEAFF. The entire variable domain, with the rest obtained from reference TRBV5-4 and TRBJ1-1, is as follows: ETGVTQSPTHLIKTRGQQVTLRCSSQSGHNTVSWYQQALGQGPQFIFQYYREEENGRGNFPPRFSGLQFPNYSSELNVNALELDDSALYLCASSQTNTETEAFFGQGTRLTVV.

This clone was picked up many times. The DNA ends 3 residues before the CDR3 does, and the rest of the CDR3 is filled in from the germline J gene. This chain joins TRBV19 and TRBJ1-5; TRBD1 matches at 7 bases. Germline V CDR1 and CDR2: LNHDA, SQIVND (reference sequence). CDR3 length: 15 residues. V was clipped by 7 bases and J by 1 base; unmatched bases: 7. Incomplete CDR3 DNA: TGTGCCAGTAAAACAGGGGCGGGAAGCAATCAGCCC. Encoded protein: CASKTGAGSNQP. The full CDR3 sequence reads CASKTGAGSNQPQHF.

This clone turned up a few times. The read ends 3 residues before the CDR3 terminus; that terminus is restored from the germline J gene. This chain links TRBV19 with TRBJ2-3, with 11 bases that match TRBD1. This CDR3 spans 17 amino acids. Germline CDR1 and CDR2: LNHDA and SQIVND (reference sequence). The sequenced part of the CDR3 DNA is TGTGCCAGTGCAAGGGGGACCGGGACAGGGGGTAATCAGCCG. Its protein product is CASARGTGTGGNQP. In full, the CDR3 is CASARGTGTGGNQPQYF.

This clone has a count of ten or more. CDR3 sequence: CAISGTSYGGELFF. Partial CDR3 DNA: TGTGCCATCAGTGGGACTAGCTACGGCGGGGAG. V is TRBV10-3 and J is TRBJ2-2; 8 bases line up with TRBD2. The sequence runs out 3 residues before the end of the CDR3; the remainder is reconstructed from the germline J gene. CDR3 length: 14 residues. From germline, CDR1 is ENHRY and CDR2 SYGVKD. The V and J ends lost 4 bases and 7 bases, in that order; junction bases with no gene match: 5.

At least ten counts were recorded for this clone. The read terminates 3 residues before the CDR3 end, so the remaining end is supplied by the germline J gene. The gene calls are TRBV14 and TRBJ1-2; D is perhaps TRBD1 (6 bases). The V gene lost 3 bases and the J gene lost 6 bases, with 17 bases spanning the gap. The CDR3 loop spans 15 amino acids. Germline CDR1 is SGHDN and CDR2 is FVKESK. The CDR3 sequence is CASSHYDRNDNGYTF. The CDR3 bases that were read are TGTGCCAGCAGCCATTACGACAGGAACGATAATGGC.

This clone was observed at least ten times. Read sequence stops 3 residues before the CDR3 end, and the germline J gene provides the missing end. The rearrangement uses TRBV5-1 and TRBJ2-5; TRBD1 matches 8 bases. The CDR3 contains 15 residues. CDR1 SGHRS and CDR2 YFSETQ come from the germline V gene. After removal of 3 bases from V and 4 bases from J, the junction contained 8 bases not matched to a gene. The CDR3 bases that were read are TGCGCCAGCAGCTCCGGACAGGGCGCGGGAGAGACC. Protein: CASSSGQGAGET. The entire CDR3 sequence reads CASSSGQGAGETQYF. Full variable domain (remainder filled in from reference TRBV5-1 and TRBJ2-5): KAGVTQTPRYLIKTRGQQVTLSCSPISGHRSVSWYQQTPGQGLQFLFEYFSETQRNKGNFPGRFSGRQFSNSRSEMNVSTLELGDSALYLCASSSGQGAGETQYFGPGTRLLVL.

This clone has at least ten counts. The sequenced fragment ends 3 residues before the CDR3 boundary, so the rest is inferred from the germline J gene. This chain uses TRBV6-1 with TRBJ1-5; D remains ambiguous. The CDR3 runs to 13 residues. CDR1 is MNHNS and CDR2 is SASEGT in the germline V gene. With 3 bases removed from V and 7 bases from J, the gap between germline ends came to 10 bases. The CDR3 DNA, read in part, is TGTGCCAGCAGTGAGGAAGGGTACCAGCCC. This sequence encodes CASSEEGYQP. The CDR3 reads in full as CASSEEGYQPQHF.